This T cell receptor beta chain is from a study of vaccination and CD4 T cells after COVID-19. The V and J ends lost 2 bases and 9 bases, in that order; junction bases with no gene match: 10. The CDR3 is made up of 16 amino acids. Looked up from germline, CDR1 is DFQATT and CDR2 is SNEGSKA (reference sequence). Details on this clonotype: Antigen specificity is unknown.

The sample's time point: late sampling 161 to 241 days after vaccination in three convalescent patients. Treatment in this sample: roughly 11-day PBMC culture with coronavirus spike peptide pools or control peptides (ViraFEST assay). Oncomine TCR Beta short-read sequencing was applied to DNA from cultured CD4+ T cells. One entry per CDR3 protein, called by TCRdb with MiXCR from the PCR reads. There are about 18,000 distinct CDR3 sequences in the sample; under 55% occur only once, and 13% lies in the top ten. The receptor was derived from a human donor who had recovered from COVID-19. Here the sequenced sample was CD4+ T cells from blood, cultured in vitro, taken about 7 months after SARS-CoV-2 vaccination. The chain has TRBV20-1 and TRBJ2-1, with TRBD2 identical over 13 bases. CDR3: CSARRPGLAGLGEQFF. The DNA for the CDR3 is TGCAGTGCTAGACGACCGGGACTAGCGGGATTGGGTGAGCAGTTCTTC.